The subject of this entry is one TCR beta chain. This record belongs to a study of blood T cell repertoires in COVID-19. Enrolled through a virtual design, the participants were between roughly 18 and 100 years of age and came from 24 US areas. The assay was immunoSEQ multiplex PCR, and TCRdb's table has in-frame clones only and misses some. The sample shows around 58,000 clones, approximately 81% of them seen only once. This receptor was taken from a woman aged 35 to 49 with acute COVID-19. Material: PBMCs or T cells enriched from blood (not recorded which).

The CDR3 sequence: CASSLTGFRAGELFF. CDR3 DNA: TGTGCCAGCAGCCTTACAGGGTTTCGGGCCGGGGAGCTGTTTTTT. This rearrangement joins TRBV11-2 to TRBJ2-2; D is possibly TRBD1 (6 bases). This CDR3 spans 15 amino acids. With 5 bases removed from V and 6 bases from J, the gap between germline ends came to 16 bases. Germline V gene sequence: CDR1 SGHAT, CDR2 FQNNGV.